This T cell receptor beta chain is drawn from a study of regulatory T cells in long-lasting Graves disease. As to time point: persistent/refractory GD, antithyroid drugs over 5 years with positive TRAb. Making the TCR library involved RNA that had been extracted from PBMCs. This clonotype showed up just a few times. This CDR3 is built from 14 residues. CDR1 and CDR2 (germline): SEHNR, FQNEAQ (reference sequence). Trimming removed 4 bases at V and 9 bases at J, with 13 bases between. Assembly of TCR beta libraries relied on iRepertoire HTBI primers together with Arm-PCR of CDR3 regions. MiXCR, run by TCRdb on the multiplex PCR reads, gives a single entry per CDR3 protein. The sample contains roughly 470,000 distinct CDR3 sequences, roughly 20% of which appear only once.

The chain recombines TRBV7-9 with TRBJ1-6; TRBD1 is a possible D gene (5 bases). This clonotype was sampled from a female donor with Graves disease. This specimen consisted of peripheral blood mononuclear cells (PBMCs), obtained when the disease was refractory, from a patient treated with antithyroid drugs. In nucleotides, the CDR3 is TGTGCCAGCAGCTCACTGGGGACTGTTTCACCCCTCCACTTT. As protein: CASSSLGTVSPLHF.